This entry is about one T cell receptor beta chain. Only a few counts were recorded for this clonotype. This clone's antigen is unknown. Qualities for individual bases were not recorded, and no much larger clone is one base off. These data come from a study of regulatory T cells in long-lasting Graves disease (dated by TCRdb to the early 2020s). Regarding the research as a whole: Antithyroid drugs had been taken for less than 3 months by newly diagnosed Graves' disease patients. A total of around 35 samples underwent TCR sequencing, from roughly 13 patients with persistent Graves' disease and 20 or so patients with newly diagnosed Graves' disease. The study was registered as a clinical trial and conducted in China. Patients with persistent Graves' disease were compared with patients with newly diagnosed Graves' disease using TCR sequencing and RNA sequencing of peripheral blood. Paper-wide results and their limitations: Persistent patients shared more public clonotypes among themselves (around 2,500) than newly diagnosed patients did (about 900). As a limitation, the authors acknowledged that the small sample size may reduce accuracy. Only the TCR beta chain was sequenced and analyzed. Lower TCR Shannon entropy and fewer highly expanded clones were observed in persistent Graves' disease patients than in newly diagnosed patients, which suggested clonal expansion. The study examined only peripheral blood because the primary lesion, thyroid tissue, could not be accessed.

Per the publication, the time point label means: newly diagnosed GD, antithyroid drugs for less than 3 months. RNA was extracted from PBMCs in TRIzol for both TCR sequencing and RNA sequencing. Graves' disease was diagnosed according to American Thyroid Association guidelines. Recruitment of patients was carried out at an endocrinology department in Xi'an, China. Each patient gave about 8.1 milliliters of peripheral blood, collected in an EDTA anticoagulant tube. Ficoll Paque Plus density gradient separation was used to isolate PBMCs, and no additional T cell sorting was done. An Agilent 2100 Bioanalyzer and agarose gel were used to assess RNA quality, and a NanoDrop 2000 was used to measure RNA concentration. Library preparation was by multiplex PCR. Sequencing relied on an Illumina HiSeq 4000. iRepertoire HTBI primers and Arm-PCR amplification of CDR3 regions were used to construct TCR beta libraries. Gel purification was performed on PCR products prior to sequencing. From the authors' description of their analysis: Gene usage analysis of CDR3 amino acid clonotypes used the approximately 62 TRBV and around 14 TRBJ segments found across samples. COPE and FqMerger were used to merge the filtered high-quality paired reads into contigs. BLAST was used to align contigs to IMGT TRBV, TRBD and TRBJ reference genes, with CDR3 defined following IMGT. Highly expanded clones were defined as clonotypes with a frequency above 0.1%. Repertoire diversity was measured by Shannon entropy, and V-J evenness by the Gini coefficient. Clonotypes shared by more than one individual were considered public. Using fastp trimming at Q25 and MiXCR clonotype assembly, TCRdb reanalyzed the public sequencing data and kept in-frame beta chains. All rows with the same CDR3 protein become a single entry with the most common DNA and genes. TCRdb's processing, not the authors' own work, is the source of the V and J calls. In all, the sample holds around 250,000 distinct CDR3 sequences, and over 20% of those were seen once. The ten top clones hold 14% of the sample.

The material was peripheral blood mononuclear cells (PBMCs), obtained at new diagnosis, from a patient treated with antithyroid drugs. This receptor was taken from a female donor with Graves disease.

This receptor carries the CDR3 CASSSSRQGWSSYNSPLHF. The DNA reads TGTGCCAGCAGTTCTTCCCGACAGGGGTGGAGTTCCTATAATTCACCCCTCCACTTT. The chain joins TRBV28 to TRBJ1-6, with 8 junctional bases fitting TRBD1. The germline V gene yields MDHEN for CDR1 and SYDVKM for CDR2. Trimmed from V: 4 bases; trimmed from J: 1 base; junction bases lacking a gene match: 12. The cysteine opens and the phenylalanine closes a CDR3 of 19 amino acids. The only DNA kept is the CDR3, 57 bases in frame from the first base.